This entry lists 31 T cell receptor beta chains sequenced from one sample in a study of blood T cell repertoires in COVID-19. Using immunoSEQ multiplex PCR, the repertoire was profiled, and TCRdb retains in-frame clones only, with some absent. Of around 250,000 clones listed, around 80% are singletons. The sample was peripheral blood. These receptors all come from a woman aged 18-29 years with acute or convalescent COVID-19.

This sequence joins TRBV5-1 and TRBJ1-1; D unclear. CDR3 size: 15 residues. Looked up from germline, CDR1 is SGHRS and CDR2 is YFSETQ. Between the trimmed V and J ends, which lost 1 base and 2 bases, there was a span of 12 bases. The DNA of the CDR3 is TGCGCCAGCAGCTTGTCTCCCCAGACAAACACTGAAGCTTTCTTT. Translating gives CASSLSPQTNTEAFF.

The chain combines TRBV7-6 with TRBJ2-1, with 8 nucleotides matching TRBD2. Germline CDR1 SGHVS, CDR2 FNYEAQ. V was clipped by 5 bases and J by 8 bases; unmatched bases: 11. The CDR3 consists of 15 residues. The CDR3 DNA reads TGTGCCAGCAGCCCAACTAGCGGAGCTGGATATGAGCAGTTCTTC. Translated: CASSPTSGAGYEQFF.

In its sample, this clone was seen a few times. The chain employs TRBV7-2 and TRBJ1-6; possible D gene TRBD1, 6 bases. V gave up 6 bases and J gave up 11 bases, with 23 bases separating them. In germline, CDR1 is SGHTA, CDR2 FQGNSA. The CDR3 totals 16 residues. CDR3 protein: CASSPASGHRATPLHF. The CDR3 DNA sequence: TGTGCCAGCAGTCCCGCTTCGGGACACCGAGCGACACCCCTCCACTTT.

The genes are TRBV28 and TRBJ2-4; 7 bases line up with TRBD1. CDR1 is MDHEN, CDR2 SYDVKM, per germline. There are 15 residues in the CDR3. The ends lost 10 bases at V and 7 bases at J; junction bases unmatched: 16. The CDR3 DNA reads TGTGCCACTTCGGACCCACAGGGGCGTCAGAACATTCAGTACTTC. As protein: CATSDPQGRQNIQYF.

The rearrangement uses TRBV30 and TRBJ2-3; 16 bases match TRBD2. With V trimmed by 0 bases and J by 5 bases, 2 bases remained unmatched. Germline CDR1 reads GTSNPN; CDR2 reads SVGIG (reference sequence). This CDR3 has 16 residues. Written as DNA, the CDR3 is TGTGCCTGGAGTGTCGGGACTAGCGGGAGGGGAGATACGCAGTATTTT. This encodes CAWSVGTSGRGDTQYF.

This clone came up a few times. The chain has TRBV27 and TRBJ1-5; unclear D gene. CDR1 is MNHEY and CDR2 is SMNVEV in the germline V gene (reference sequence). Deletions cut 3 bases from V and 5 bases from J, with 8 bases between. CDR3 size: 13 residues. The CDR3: CASSLQRDQPQHF. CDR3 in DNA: TGTGCCAGCAGTTTGCAGCGTGATCAGCCCCAGCATTTT.

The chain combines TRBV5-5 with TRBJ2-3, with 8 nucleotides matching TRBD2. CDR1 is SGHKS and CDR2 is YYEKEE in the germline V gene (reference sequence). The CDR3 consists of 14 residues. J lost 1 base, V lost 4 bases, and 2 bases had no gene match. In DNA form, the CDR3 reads TGTGCCAGCAGCCCGGGGGGGGGCACAGATACGCAGTATTTT. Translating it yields CASSPGGGTDTQYF. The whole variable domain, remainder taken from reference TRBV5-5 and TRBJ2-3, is DAGVTQSPTHLIKTRGQQVTLRCSPISGHKSVSWYQQVLGQGPQFIFQYYEKEERGRGNFPDRFSARQFPNYSSELNVNALLLGDSALYLCASSPGGGTDTQYFGPGTRLTVL.

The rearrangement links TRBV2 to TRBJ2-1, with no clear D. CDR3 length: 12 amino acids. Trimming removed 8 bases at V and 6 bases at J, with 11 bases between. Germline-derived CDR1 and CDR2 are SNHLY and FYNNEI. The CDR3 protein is CASWNLGNEQFF. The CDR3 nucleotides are TGTGCCAGCTGGAACCTAGGCAATGAGCAGTTCTTC.

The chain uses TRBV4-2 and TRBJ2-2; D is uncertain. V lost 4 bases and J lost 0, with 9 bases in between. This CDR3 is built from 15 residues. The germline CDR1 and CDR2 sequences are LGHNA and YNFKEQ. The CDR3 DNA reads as TGTGCCAGCAGCCGATCAAACACGAACACCGGGGAGCTGTTTTTT. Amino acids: CASSRSNTNTGELFF.

CDR3 DNA sequence: TGTGCCAGCAGCTTTGGACTAGCCTACTACAATGAGCAGTTCTTC. Its protein product is CASSFGLAYYNEQFF. V and J are TRBV7-9 and TRBJ2-1; 8 nucleotides line up with TRBD2. Germline V gene lookup returns CDR1 SEHNR and CDR2 FQNEAQ (reference sequence). With V trimmed by 3 bases and J by 3 bases, 4 bases remained unmatched. CDR3 length equals 15 residues.

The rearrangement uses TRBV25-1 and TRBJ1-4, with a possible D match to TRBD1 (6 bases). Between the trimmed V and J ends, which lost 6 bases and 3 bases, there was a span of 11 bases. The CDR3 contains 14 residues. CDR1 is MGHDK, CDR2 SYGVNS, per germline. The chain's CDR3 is CASSTGWANEKLFF. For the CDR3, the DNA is TGTGCCAGCAGCACAGGGTGGGCTAATGAAAAACTGTTTTTT.

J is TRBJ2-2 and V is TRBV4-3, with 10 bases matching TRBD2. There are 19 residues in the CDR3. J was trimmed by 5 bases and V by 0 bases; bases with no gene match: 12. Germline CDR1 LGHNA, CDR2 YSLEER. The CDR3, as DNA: TGCGCCAGCAGCCAAGAAGGCCGGGCTAGCGGGAGTCGAACCGGGGAGCTGTTTTTT. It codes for CASSQEGRASGSRTGELFF.

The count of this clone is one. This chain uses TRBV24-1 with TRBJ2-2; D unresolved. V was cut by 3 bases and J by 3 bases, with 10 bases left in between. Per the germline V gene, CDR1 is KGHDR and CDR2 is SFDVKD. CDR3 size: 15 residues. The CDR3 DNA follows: TGTGCCACCAGTGATGCGCGTCGGGACACCGGGGAGCTGTTTTTT. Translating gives CATSDARRDTGELFF.

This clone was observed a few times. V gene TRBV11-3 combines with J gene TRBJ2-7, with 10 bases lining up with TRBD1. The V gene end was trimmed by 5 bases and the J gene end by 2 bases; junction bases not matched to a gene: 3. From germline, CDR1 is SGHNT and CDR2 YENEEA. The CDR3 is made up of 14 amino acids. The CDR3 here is CASSRTGGPYEQYF. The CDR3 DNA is TGTGCCAGCAGCCGGACAGGGGGTCCCTACGAGCAGTACTTC.

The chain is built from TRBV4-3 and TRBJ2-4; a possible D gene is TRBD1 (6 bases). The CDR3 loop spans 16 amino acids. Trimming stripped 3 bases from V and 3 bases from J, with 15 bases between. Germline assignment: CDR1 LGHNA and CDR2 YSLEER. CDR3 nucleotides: TGCGCCAGCAGCCAGAAGCAGGGGCTGGTCAAAAACATTCAGTACTTC. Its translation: CASSQKQGLVKNIQYF.

DNA of the CDR3: TGCGCCAGCGGGCTTCCGGCAGAGCCCCCTGAAAAACTGTTTTTT. Protein sequence: CASGLPAEPPEKLFF. The chain has TRBV4-3 and TRBJ1-4; unclear D gene. This CDR3 spans 15 amino acids. Per the germline V gene, CDR1 is LGHNA and CDR2 is YSLEER. V was shortened by 8 bases and J by 7 bases, with 20 bases between the two germline ends.

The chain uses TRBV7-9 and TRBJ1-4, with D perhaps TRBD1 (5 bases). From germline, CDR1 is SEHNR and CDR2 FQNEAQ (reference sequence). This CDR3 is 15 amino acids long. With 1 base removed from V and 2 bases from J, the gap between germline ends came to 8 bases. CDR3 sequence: CASSLGAGTNEKLFF. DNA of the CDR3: TGTGCCAGCAGCTTAGGGGCAGGGACTAATGAAAAACTGTTTTTT.

CDR3 protein: CASSRAGQAGHIQYF. CDR3 coding DNA: TGTGCCAGCAGCCGAGCAGGACAGGCCGGGCACATTCAGTACTTC. The chain combines TRBV7-9 with TRBJ2-4, with 7 bases identical to TRBD1. The V gene's germline CDR1 is SEHNR and CDR2 FQNEAQ (reference sequence). J was trimmed by 8 bases and V by 5 bases; bases with no gene match: 12. The CDR3 loop spans 15 amino acids.

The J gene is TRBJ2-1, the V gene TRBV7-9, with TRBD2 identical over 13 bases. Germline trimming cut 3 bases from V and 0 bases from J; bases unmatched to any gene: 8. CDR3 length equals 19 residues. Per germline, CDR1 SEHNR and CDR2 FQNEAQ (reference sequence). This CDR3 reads CASSFGGLAGFVSYNEQFF. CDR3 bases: TGTGCCAGCAGCTTCGGGGGACTAGCGGGATTCGTCTCCTACAATGAGCAGTTCTTC.

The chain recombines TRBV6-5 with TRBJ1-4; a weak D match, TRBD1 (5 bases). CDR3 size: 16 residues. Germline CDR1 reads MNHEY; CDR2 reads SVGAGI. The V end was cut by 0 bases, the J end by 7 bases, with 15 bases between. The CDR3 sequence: CASSYSKATETEKLFF. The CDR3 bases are TGTGCCAGCAGTTACTCGAAGGCGACAGAGACTGAAAAACTGTTTTTT.

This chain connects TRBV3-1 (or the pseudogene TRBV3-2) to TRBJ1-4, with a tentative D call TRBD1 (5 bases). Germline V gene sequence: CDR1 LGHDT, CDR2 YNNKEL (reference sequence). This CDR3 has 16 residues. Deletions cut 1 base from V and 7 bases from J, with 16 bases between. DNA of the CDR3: TGTGCCAGCAGCCAAGTCCTGGGGCAGGAAGGTGAAAAACTGTTTTTT. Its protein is CASSQVLGQEGEKLFF.

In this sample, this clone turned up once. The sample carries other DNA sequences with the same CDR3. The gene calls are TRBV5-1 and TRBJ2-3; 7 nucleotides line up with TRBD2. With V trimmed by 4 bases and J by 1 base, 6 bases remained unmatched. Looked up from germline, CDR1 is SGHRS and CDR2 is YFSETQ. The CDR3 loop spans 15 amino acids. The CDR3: CASSRSGIGTDTQYF. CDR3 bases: TGCGCCAGCAGCCGGAGCGGGATCGGCACAGATACGCAGTATTTT.

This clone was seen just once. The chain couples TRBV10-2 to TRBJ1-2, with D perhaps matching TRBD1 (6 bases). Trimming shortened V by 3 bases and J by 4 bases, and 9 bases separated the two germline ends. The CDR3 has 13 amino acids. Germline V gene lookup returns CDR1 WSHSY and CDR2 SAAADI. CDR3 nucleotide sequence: TGCGCCAGCAGTGAAGGGGGGGCCTATGGCTACACCTTC. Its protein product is CASSEGGAYGYTF.

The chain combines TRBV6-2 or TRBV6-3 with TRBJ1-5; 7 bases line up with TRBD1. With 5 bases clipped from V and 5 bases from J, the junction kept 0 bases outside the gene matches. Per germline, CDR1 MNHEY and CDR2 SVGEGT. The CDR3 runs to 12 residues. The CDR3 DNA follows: TGTGCCAGCAGTGGACAGGATCAGCCCCAGCATTTT. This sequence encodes CASSGQDQPQHF.

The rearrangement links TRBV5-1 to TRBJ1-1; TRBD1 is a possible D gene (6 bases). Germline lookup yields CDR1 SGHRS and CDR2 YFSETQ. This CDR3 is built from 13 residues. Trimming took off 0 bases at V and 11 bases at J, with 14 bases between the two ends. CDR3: CASSLDTGQVAFF. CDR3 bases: TGCGCCAGCAGCTTGGATACAGGGCAGGTGGCTTTCTTT.

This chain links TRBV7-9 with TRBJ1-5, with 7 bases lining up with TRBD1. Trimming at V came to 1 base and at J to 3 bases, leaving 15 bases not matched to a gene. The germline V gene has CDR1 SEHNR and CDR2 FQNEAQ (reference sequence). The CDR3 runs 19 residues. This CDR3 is CASSLGSGRGFEYNQPQHF. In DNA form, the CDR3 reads TGTGCCAGCAGCTTAGGGTCGGGCAGGGGGTTTGAATACAATCAGCCCCAGCATTTT.

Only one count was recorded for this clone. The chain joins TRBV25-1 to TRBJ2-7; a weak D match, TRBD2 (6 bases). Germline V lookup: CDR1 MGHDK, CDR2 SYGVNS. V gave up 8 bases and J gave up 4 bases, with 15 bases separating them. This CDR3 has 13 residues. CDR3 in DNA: TGTGCCAGCGCAAATGGGGGGAGATACGAGCAGTACTTC. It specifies CASANGGRYEQYF.

The CDR3 region is CAWSVQLGQLGGEAFF. CDR3 bases: TGTGCCTGGAGTGTACAACTCGGACAGCTGGGGGGGGAAGCTTTCTTT. The chain has TRBV30 and TRBJ1-1, with D perhaps TRBD1 (6 bases). CDR1 and CDR2 (germline): GTSNPN, SVGIG (reference sequence). This CDR3 spans 16 amino acids. The V end lost 0 bases, the J end lost 8 bases, and 22 bases lay between the germline ends.

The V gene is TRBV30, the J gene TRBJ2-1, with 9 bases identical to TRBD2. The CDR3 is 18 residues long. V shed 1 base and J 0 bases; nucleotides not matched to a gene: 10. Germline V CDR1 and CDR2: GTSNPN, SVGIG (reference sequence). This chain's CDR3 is CAWSGLRREGSSYNEQFF. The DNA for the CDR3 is TGTGCCTGGAGTGGCTTGAGGCGGGAGGGGTCCTCCTACAATGAGCAGTTCTTC. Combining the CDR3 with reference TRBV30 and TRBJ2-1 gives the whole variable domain SQTIHQWPATLVQPVGSPLSLECTVEGTSNPNLYWYRQAAGRGLQLLFYSVGIGQISSEVPQNLSASRPQDRQFILSSKKLLLSDSGFYLCAWSGLRREGSSYNEQFFGPGTRLTVL.

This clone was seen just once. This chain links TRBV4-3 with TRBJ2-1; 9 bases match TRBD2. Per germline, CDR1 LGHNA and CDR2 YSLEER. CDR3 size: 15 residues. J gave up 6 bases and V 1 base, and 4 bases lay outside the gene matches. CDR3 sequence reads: CASSQGLAELNEQFF. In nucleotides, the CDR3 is TGCGCCAGCAGCCAAGGACTAGCGGAACTCAATGAGCAGTTCTTC.

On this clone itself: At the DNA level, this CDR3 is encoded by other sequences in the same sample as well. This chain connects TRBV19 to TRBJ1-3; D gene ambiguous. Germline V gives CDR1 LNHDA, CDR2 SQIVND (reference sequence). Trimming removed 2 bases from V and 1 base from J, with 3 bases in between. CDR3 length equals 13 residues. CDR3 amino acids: CASSISSGNTIYF. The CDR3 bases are TGTGCCAGTAGTATATCTTCTGGAAACACCATATATTTT.